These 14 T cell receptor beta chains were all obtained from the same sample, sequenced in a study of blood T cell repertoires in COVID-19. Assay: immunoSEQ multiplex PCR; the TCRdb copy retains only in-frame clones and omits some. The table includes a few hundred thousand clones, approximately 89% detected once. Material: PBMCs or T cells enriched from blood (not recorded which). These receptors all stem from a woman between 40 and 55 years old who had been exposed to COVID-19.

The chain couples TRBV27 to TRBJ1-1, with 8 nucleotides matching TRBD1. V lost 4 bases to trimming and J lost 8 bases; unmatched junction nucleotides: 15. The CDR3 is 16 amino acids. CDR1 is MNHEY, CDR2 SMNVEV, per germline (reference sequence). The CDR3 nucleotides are TGTGCCAGCAGTTCGGGACAGGCCCATCCCGCCCAAGAAGCTTTCTTT. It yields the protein CASSSGQAHPAQEAFF.

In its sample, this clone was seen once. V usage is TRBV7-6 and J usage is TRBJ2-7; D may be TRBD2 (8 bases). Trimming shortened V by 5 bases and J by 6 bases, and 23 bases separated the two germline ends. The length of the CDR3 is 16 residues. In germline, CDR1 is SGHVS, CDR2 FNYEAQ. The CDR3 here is CASSPGGGLTSSEQYF. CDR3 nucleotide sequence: TGTGCCAGCAGCCCGGGAGGGGGCCTTACCTCGTCCGAGCAGTACTTC.

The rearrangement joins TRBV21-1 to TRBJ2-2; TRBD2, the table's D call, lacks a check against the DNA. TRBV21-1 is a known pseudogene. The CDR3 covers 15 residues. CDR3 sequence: CASSKGCGYTGELFF. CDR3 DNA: TGTGCCAGCAGCAAAGGGTGCGGCTACACCGGGGAGCTGTTTTTT.

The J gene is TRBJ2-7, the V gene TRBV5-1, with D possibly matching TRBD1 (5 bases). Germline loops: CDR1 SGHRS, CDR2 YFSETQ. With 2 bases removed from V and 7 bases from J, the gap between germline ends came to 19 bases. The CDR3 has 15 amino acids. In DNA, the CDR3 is TGCGCCAGCAGCTTAAGATCCGAAGGGGTAAGAGAGCAGTACTTC. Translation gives CASSLRSEGVREQYF.

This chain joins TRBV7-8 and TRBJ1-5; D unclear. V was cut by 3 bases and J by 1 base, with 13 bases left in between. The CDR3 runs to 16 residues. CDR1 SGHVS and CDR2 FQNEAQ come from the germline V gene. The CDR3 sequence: CASSLAVGGSNQPQHF. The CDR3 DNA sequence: TGTGCCAGCAGCTTGGCCGTCGGCGGGAGCAATCAGCCCCAGCATTTT.

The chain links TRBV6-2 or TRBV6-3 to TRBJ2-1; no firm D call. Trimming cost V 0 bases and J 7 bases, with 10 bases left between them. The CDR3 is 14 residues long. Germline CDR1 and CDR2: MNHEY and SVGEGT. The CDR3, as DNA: TGTGCCAGCAGTTACTCGTCAGATCATAATGAGCAGTTCTTC. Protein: CASSYSSDHNEQFF.

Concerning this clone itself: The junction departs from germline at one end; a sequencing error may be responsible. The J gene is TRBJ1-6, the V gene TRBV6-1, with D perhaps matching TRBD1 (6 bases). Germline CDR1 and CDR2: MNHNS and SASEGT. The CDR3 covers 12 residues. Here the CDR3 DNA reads TGTGCCAGCAGTGAGCAGGGGACGGAGCTTTTATTT. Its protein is CASSEQGTELLF.

The CDR3 here is CASSLRRPGTGGEAFF. In DNA, the CDR3 is TGCGCCAGCAGCTTGAGGCGCCCCGGGACAGGGGGAGAAGCTTTCTTT. The chain carries TRBV5-1 and TRBJ1-1; TRBD1 aligns across 11 bases. The germline gives CDR1 SGHRS, CDR2 YFSETQ. This CDR3 region has 16 residues. Trimming cost V 1 base and J 8 bases; bases outside gene matches: 10.

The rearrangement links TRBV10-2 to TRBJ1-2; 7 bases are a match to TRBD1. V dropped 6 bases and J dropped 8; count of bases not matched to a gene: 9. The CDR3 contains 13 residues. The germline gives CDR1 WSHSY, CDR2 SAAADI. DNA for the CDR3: TGCGCCAGCAGCGGAGACAGGGTCTACGGCTACACCTTC. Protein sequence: CASSGDRVYGYTF.

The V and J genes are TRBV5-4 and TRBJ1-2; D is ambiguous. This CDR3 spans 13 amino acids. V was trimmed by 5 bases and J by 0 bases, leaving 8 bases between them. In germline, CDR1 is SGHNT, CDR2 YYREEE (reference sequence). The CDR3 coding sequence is TGTGCCAGCAGAATAGCGTCTAACTATGGCTACACCTTC. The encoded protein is CASRIASNYGYTF.

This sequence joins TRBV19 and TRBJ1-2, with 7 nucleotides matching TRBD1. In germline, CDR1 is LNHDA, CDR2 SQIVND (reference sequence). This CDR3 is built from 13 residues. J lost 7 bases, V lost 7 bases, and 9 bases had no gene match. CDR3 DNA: TGTGCCAGTACCGTGACAGGGTTGGGTGGCTACACCTTC. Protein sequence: CASTVTGLGGYTF. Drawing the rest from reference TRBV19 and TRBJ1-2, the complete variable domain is DGGITQSPKYLFRKEGQNVTLSCEQNLNHDAMYWYRQDPGQGLRLIYYSQIVNDFQKGDIAEGYSVSREKKESFPLTVTSAQKNPTAFYLCASTVTGLGGYTFGSGTRLTVV.

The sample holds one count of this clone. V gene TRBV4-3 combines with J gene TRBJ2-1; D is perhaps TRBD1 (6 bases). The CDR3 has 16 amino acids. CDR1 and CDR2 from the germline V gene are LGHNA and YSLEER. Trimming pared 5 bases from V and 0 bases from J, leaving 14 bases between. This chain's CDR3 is CASSDRQGSSYNEQFF. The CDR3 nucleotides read TGCGCCAGCAGCGACAGGCAGGGTAGCTCCTACAATGAGCAGTTCTTC.

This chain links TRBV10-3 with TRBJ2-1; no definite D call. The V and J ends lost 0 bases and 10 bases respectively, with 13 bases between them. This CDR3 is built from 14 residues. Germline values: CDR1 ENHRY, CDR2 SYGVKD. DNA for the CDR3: TGTGCCATCAGTGAGTCGAGTTCCCGGCGGGAGCAGTTCTTC. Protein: CAISESSSRREQFF.

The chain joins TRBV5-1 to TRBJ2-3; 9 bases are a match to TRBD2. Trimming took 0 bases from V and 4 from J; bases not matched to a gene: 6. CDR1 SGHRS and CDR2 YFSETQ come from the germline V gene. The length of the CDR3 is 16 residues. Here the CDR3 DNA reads TGCGCCAGCAGCTTGGTTCTAGCGGGAATCGCAGATACGCAGTATTTT. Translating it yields CASSLVLAGIADTQYF. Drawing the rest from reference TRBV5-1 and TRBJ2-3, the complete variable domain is KAGVTQTPRYLIKTRGQQVTLSCSPISGHRSVSWYQQTPGQGLQFLFEYFSETQRNKGNFPGRFSGRQFSNSRSEMNVSTLELGDSALYLCASSLVLAGIADTQYFGPGTRLTVL.